The T cell receptor (beta chain) under discussion was sequenced for a study of blood T cell repertoires in COVID-19. Study summary: Sites across the United States, Italy and Spain contributed samples from acute and convalescent COVID-19. The cDNA or gDNA used as material had been derived from T cells, B-cell-depleted T cells, or PBMCs.

Original processing notes: Reference gene primer amplification in the assay estimated nucleated cell counts. The repertoire was sequenced with immunoSEQ multiplex PCR; TCRdb's copy has only in-frame clones and lacks some. The D gene and trimming were derived from the DNA, and the V and J assignments and clone size from that table. The sample records some 300,000 clones, around four fifths being singletons. This CDR3 is built from 13 residues. V lost 7 bases and J lost 7, with 13 bases in between. The source is a woman between 45 and 60 years old with active or convalescent COVID-19. The source material was peripheral blood. V and J are TRBV12-3 or TRBV12-4 and TRBJ2-2; D remains unclear. The CDR3 is CASTTLRGGELFF. CDR3 nucleotides: TGTGCCAGCACTACCCTGAGAGGCGGGGAGCTGTTTTTT.